The 31 T cell receptor beta chains presented below share a single source sample, sequenced in a study of PD-1 blockade in classical Hodgkin lymphoma. Here immunoSEQ multiplex PCR was the method, and the copy in TCRdb shows in-frame clones only, minus some. The sample records about 99,000 clones, 75% to 85% being singletons. Each and every patient relapsed after autologous stem cell transplantation, and patients got differing brentuximab vedotin exposure. The input for sequencing was peripheral blood mononuclear cells (PBMCs), taken before the second cycle of nivolumab. These receptors were obtained from a human donor with classical Hodgkin lymphoma.

The table lists this clone with a few counts. V gene TRBV6-1 combines with J gene TRBJ1-5; D unresolved. Germline loops: CDR1 MNHNS, CDR2 SASEGT. Trimming cost V 1 base and J 7 bases, with 8 bases left between them. The CDR3 totals 13 residues. CDR3 bases: TGTGCCAGCAGTGAAGGGTTGGGGCAGCCCCAGCATTTT. This codes for CASSEGLGQPQHF.

This clone was seen more than once but under ten times. The CDR3 region has the DNA TGTGCCAGCAGCTTTGCCAGGGTAGGTGAAGCTTTCTTT. Its translation is CASSFARVGEAFF. The chain couples TRBV7-9 to TRBJ1-1; D may be TRBD1 (5 bases). CDR1 is SEHNR, CDR2 FQNEAQ, per germline (reference sequence). The V end was cut by 3 bases, the J end by 7 bases, with 12 bases between. The CDR3 has 13 residues.

The chain employs TRBV29-1 and TRBJ2-5; D is perhaps TRBD2 (7 bases). This CDR3 is 16 amino acids long. Trimming removed 4 bases at V and 1 base at J, with 19 bases between. Germline-derived CDR1 and CDR2 are SQVTM and ANQGSEA. CDR3 DNA sequence: TGCAGCGTTGTGGGAGGGGGAGCGGGAACCCAAGAGACCCAGTACTTC. Translated, it gives CSVVGGGAGTQETQYF.

This chain links TRBV10-3 with TRBJ2-7; D remains unclear. The CDR3 runs 14 residues. Between the trimmed V and J ends, which lost 6 bases and 2 bases, there was a span of 14 bases. The germline gives CDR1 ENHRY, CDR2 SYGVKD. Written as DNA, the CDR3 is TGTGCCATCAGACGGACCACTGCGCCCTACGAGCAGTACTTC. Residues: CAIRRTTAPYEQYF.

In this sample, this clone turned up a few times. The chain combines TRBV19 with TRBJ2-1, with D tentatively TRBD1 (5 bases). The CDR3 consists of 13 residues. Germline assignment: CDR1 LNHDA and CDR2 SQIVND (reference sequence). With 3 bases removed from V and 9 bases from J, the gap between germline ends came to 12 bases. CDR3 sequence: CASSIRGDLEQFF. The CDR3, as DNA: TGTGCCAGTAGTATTAGGGGCGACCTTGAGCAGTTCTTC.

The chain is built from TRBV2 and TRBJ2-5; a weak D match, TRBD2 (5 bases). CDR3 length equals 14 residues. The V and J ends lost 7 bases and 5 bases respectively, with 17 bases between them. Looked up from germline, CDR1 is SNHLY and CDR2 is FYNNEI. The CDR3, as DNA: TGTGCCAGCACCCCCGGGGTAGTGGGGGAGACCCAGTACTTC. It yields the protein CASTPGVVGETQYF.

The V call is TRBV7-2, the J call TRBJ1-4; a possible D gene is TRBD1 (5 bases). Trimming shortened V by 5 bases and J by 13 bases, and 17 bases separated the two germline ends. Germline-derived CDR1 and CDR2 are SGHTA and FQGNSA. The CDR3 covers 13 residues. The CDR3 sequence: CASSPQQDGGLFF. In DNA, the CDR3 is TGTGCCAGCAGCCCCCAACAGGACGGAGGACTGTTTTTT.

The chain couples TRBV6-6 to TRBJ1-5; 7 nucleotides agree with TRBD1. Per germline, CDR1 MNHNY and CDR2 SVGAGI (reference sequence). The V gene end was trimmed by 4 bases and the J gene end by 5 bases; junction bases not matched to a gene: 8. This CDR3 has 15 amino acids. CDR3 DNA: TGTGCCAGCAGTTGGAGACAGGGCGAGCATCAGCCCCAGCATTTT. It specifies CASSWRQGEHQPQHF.

This chain uses TRBV7-2 with TRBJ2-7, with 7 bases matching TRBD1. The CDR3 loop spans 13 amino acids. The V segment lost 5 bases and the J segment 4 bases; nucleotides outside the gene matches: 5. Germline V CDR1 and CDR2: SGHTA, FQGNSA. In DNA, the CDR3 is TGTGCCAGCAGCAACGCACAGGGGTACGAGCAGTACTTC. Encoded protein: CASSNAQGYEQYF.

This chain links TRBV28 with TRBJ1-2; D gene uncertain. Germline V gives CDR1 MDHEN, CDR2 SYDVKM. The CDR3 loop spans 10 amino acids. Trimming took 4 bases from V and 8 from J, leaving 5 bases between them. The CDR3 sequence is CASSYEGYTF. CDR3 bases: TGTGCCAGCAGTTACGAGGGCTACACCTTC.

This rearrangement joins TRBV4-2 to TRBJ2-1; TRBD1 agrees at 8 bases. This CDR3 is built from 17 residues. Losses at the gene ends were 1 base for V and 0 bases for J; bases not matched to a gene: 5. The V gene's germline CDR1 is LGHNA and CDR2 YNFKEQ. The CDR3, as DNA: TGTGCCAGCAGCCAAGTAACAGGGGGGAGCTCCTACAATGAGCAGTTCTTC. Translating it yields CASSQVTGGSSYNEQFF.

V is TRBV19 and J is TRBJ2-2; 8 nucleotides align to TRBD2. This CDR3 spans 14 amino acids. Germline loops: CDR1 LNHDA, CDR2 SQIVND (reference sequence). With V trimmed by 5 bases and J by 6 bases, 5 bases remained unmatched. DNA of the CDR3: TGTGCCAGTAGTGTGCTAGCGGGTCCCGGGGAGCTGTTTTTT. Protein: CASSVLAGPGELFF.

V and J are TRBV23-1 and TRBJ1-2; 9 bases line up with TRBD1. TRBV23-1 is an open reading frame, and its role is uncertain. CDR3 length: 19 residues. J gave up 8 bases and V 2 bases, and 21 bases lay outside the gene matches. The CDR3 coding sequence is TGCGCCAGCAGTCAAAACGCGGGGACAGGGATCGTTTGTGCTCGGGGCTACACCTTC. Protein: CASSQNAGTGIVCARGYTF.

This CDR3 is CASSTTSGSGEQYF. CDR3 coding DNA: TGTGCCAGTAGTACGACTAGCGGGAGTGGCGAGCAGTACTTC. The V gene is TRBV19, the J gene TRBJ2-7; 12 positions agree with TRBD2. The CDR3 loop spans 14 amino acids. V shed 4 bases, J shed 6 bases, and the junction held 4 bases outside the gene matches. Germline V gene sequence: CDR1 LNHDA, CDR2 SQIVND (reference sequence).

The CDR3 is CSVSGGETQYF. In nucleotides, the CDR3 is TGCAGCGTCTCAGGGGGGGAGACCCAGTACTTC. The gene calls are TRBV29-1 and TRBJ2-5; possibly TRBD1 for D (7 bases). Between the trimmed V and J ends, which lost 6 bases and 5 bases, there was a span of 10 bases. The CDR3 is 11 residues long. Germline CDR1 reads SQVTM; CDR2 reads ANQGSEA.

The rearrangement uses TRBV28 and TRBJ2-7; D possibly corresponds to TRBD2 (6 bases). CDR1 MDHEN and CDR2 SYDVKM come from the germline V gene. Trimming took off 3 bases at V and 4 bases at J, with 13 bases between the two ends. The CDR3 covers 14 residues. CDR3 sequence reads: CASSLAGQTYEQYF. DNA for the CDR3: TGTGCCAGCAGTTTGGCGGGGCAAACTTACGAGCAGTACTTC.

This clone was seen only a few times. The chain is built from TRBV18 and TRBJ2-7; 8 bases agree with TRBD2. This CDR3 comprises 16 residues. Per the germline V gene, CDR1 is KGHSH and CDR2 is LQKENI. After removal of 3 bases from V and 6 bases from J, the junction contained 13 bases not matched to a gene. The CDR3 sequence: CASSPTGGPLSSEQYF. The CDR3, as DNA: TGTGCCAGCTCACCTACGGGAGGGCCCCTATCTAGCGAGCAGTACTTC.

J is TRBJ2-7 and V is TRBV21-1; the table's D call, TRBD2, was not checked against the DNA. TRBV21-1 represents a pseudogene. This CDR3 is built from 17 residues. Here the CDR3 reads CASSTPGRGVSSYEQYF. CDR3 sequence (DNA): TGTGCCAGCAGCACTCCGGGGCGGGGGGTTAGCTCCTACGAGCAGTACTTC.

The chain uses TRBV10-3 and TRBJ2-2, with 10 bases fitting TRBD2. From germline, CDR1 is ENHRY and CDR2 SYGVKD. V lost 5 bases to trimming and J lost 3 bases; unmatched junction nucleotides: 3. The CDR3 extends over 15 amino acids. CDR3 nucleotide sequence: TGTGCCATCAGTCCAGGGACTAGCGACACCGGGGAGCTGTTTTTT. It is translated as CAISPGTSDTGELFF.

The rearrangement links TRBV18 to TRBJ2-5, with D possibly being TRBD1 or TRBD2 (5 bases each). The CDR3 covers 14 residues. Trimming removed 2 bases from V and 5 bases from J, with 12 bases in between. Germline assignment: CDR1 KGHSH and CDR2 LQKENI. CDR3 loop: CASSPSAGAETQYF. CDR3 DNA sequence: TGTGCCAGCTCACCAAGCGCCGGGGCGGAGACCCAGTACTTC.

This chain connects TRBV10-3 to TRBJ2-7; D perhaps matches TRBD1 (6 bases). CDR1 is ENHRY, CDR2 SYGVKD, per germline. Trimming pared 2 bases from V and 0 bases from J, leaving 11 bases between. The CDR3 is 15 amino acids. The CDR3: CAISEPEDSSYEQYF. In nucleotides, the CDR3 is TGTGCCATCAGTGAGCCCGAGGACAGCTCCTACGAGCAGTACTTC.

This chain connects TRBV10-3 to TRBJ2-1; 13 nucleotides align to TRBD2. CDR1 is ENHRY, CDR2 SYGVKD, per germline. Germline trimming cut 3 bases from V and 7 bases from J; bases unmatched to any gene: 12. The CDR3 is made up of 18 amino acids. CDR3 DNA sequence: TGTGCCATCAGTGATTCGATCGGACTAGCGGGAGAGGGGAATGAGCAGTTCTTC. It yields the protein CAISDSIGLAGEGNEQFF.

J is TRBJ1-2 and V is TRBV4-3; D may be TRBD1 (5 bases). This CDR3 has 14 amino acids. The V gene's germline CDR1 is LGHNA and CDR2 YSLEER. Trimming cost V 4 bases and J 0 bases, with 9 bases left between them. CDR3 residues: CASSPTVANYGYTF. The CDR3 bases are TGCGCCAGCAGCCCGACAGTGGCTAACTATGGCTACACCTTC.

The gene calls are TRBV20-1 and TRBJ1-1; a weak D match, TRBD1 (6 bases). V gave up 8 bases and J gave up 7 bases, with 14 bases separating them. The CDR3 loop spans 11 amino acids. In germline, CDR1 is DFQATT, CDR2 SNEGSKA (reference sequence). CDR3 sequence: CSSLDRREAFF. The CDR3 bases are TGCAGTTCACTCGACAGGCGTGAAGCTTTCTTT.

The V and J genes are TRBV6-5 and TRBJ2-1, with unresolved D. V was clipped by 3 bases and J by 0 bases, with 12 bases between them. Germline CDR1 reads MNHEY; CDR2 reads SVGAGI. This CDR3 spans 16 amino acids. The CDR3 bases are TGTGCCAGCAGTTATCGAGGCGGTGGCTCCTACAATGAGCAGTTCTTC. Translated: CASSYRGGGSYNEQFF.

The CDR3 region is CASSNRGGYTF. The CDR3 DNA is TGTGCCAGCAGCAACAGGGGTGGCTACACCTTC. The chain employs TRBV6-5 and TRBJ1-2, with 7 positions matching TRBD1. The J segment lost 7 bases and the V segment lost 6 bases, leaving 2 bases of the junction unmatched. Germline V gene data show CDR1 as MNHEY and CDR2 as SVGAGI. CDR3 length equals 11 residues.

This chain uses TRBV7-2 with TRBJ2-7; D not resolved. Germline-derived CDR1 and CDR2 are SGHTA and FQGNSA. The CDR3 runs 15 residues. V was trimmed by 1 base and J by 2 bases, leaving 12 bases between them. CDR3 bases: TGTGCCAGCAGCTTAGGGCTGGTAGCCGCCTACGAGCAGTACTTC. Translated: CASSLGLVAAYEQYF.

The rearrangement links TRBV6-1 to TRBJ2-2; D is undetermined. In germline, CDR1 is MNHNS, CDR2 SASEGT. The V gene lost 4 bases and the J gene lost 5 bases, with 11 bases spanning the gap. The CDR3 covers 14 residues. CDR3 nucleotides: TGTGCCAGCAGTGGTGTTAGAGCAACCGGGGAGCTGTTTTTT. This translates into CASSGVRATGELFF.

This clone was seen a few times. The CDR3 is CASSLAPWGGAGTEAFF. The CDR3 DNA follows: TGTGCCAGCAGCCTCGCTCCCTGGGGAGGGGCCGGCACTGAAGCTTTCTTT. The chain combines TRBV5-6 with TRBJ1-1, with D possibly matching TRBD1 (5 bases). The CDR3 extends over 17 amino acids. The V end was cut by 4 bases, the J end by 4 bases, with 23 bases between. Germline CDR1 is SGHDT and CDR2 is YYEEEE.

The chain joins TRBV7-2 to TRBJ1-4; D is perhaps TRBD1 (5 bases). Germline V gives CDR1 SGHTA, CDR2 FQGNSA. V shed 5 bases and J shed 3 bases, with 13 bases lying between them. The CDR3 spans 15 residues. CDR3 loop: CASSDSGSANEKLFF. DNA of the CDR3: TGTGCCAGCAGCGACTCAGGGTCAGCTAATGAAAAACTGTTTTTT.

The chain carries TRBV29-1 and TRBJ2-7; D gene unclear. The CDR3 is made up of 12 amino acids. The germline CDR1 and CDR2 sequences are SQVTM and ANQGSEA. V shed 5 bases and J shed 6 bases, with 14 bases lying between them. The chain's CDR3 is CSVSDMPSEQYF. CDR3 in DNA: TGCAGCGTTTCCGACATGCCCTCCGAGCAGTACTTC.